The subject of this entry is one TCR beta chain. The data belong to a study of cytomegalovirus exposure and HLA in healthy donors. Clones were sequenced by immunoSEQ multiplex PCR, and TCRdb holds only the in-frame ones, with some missing. Among about 150,000 clones listed, roughly 90% were seen once. CDR1 SGHDT and CDR2 YYEEEE come from the germline V gene. The ends were cut back, 2 bases at V and 4 bases at J, with 9 bases in the middle. CDR3 length equals 13 residues. The sequencing input was PBMCs. The TCR sequence derives from a man aged 18 to 30 in good health and CMV-seropositive. The chain carries TRBV5-6 and TRBJ1-2, with D possibly being TRBD1 (5 bases). Written as DNA, the CDR3 is TGTGCCAGCAGCTTAGGCGGGGCCTATGGCTACACCTTC. It specifies CASSLGGAYGYTF.